A single sample is the source of the 32 T cell receptor beta chains below, sequenced in a study of blood T cell repertoires in COVID-19. Clones were read by immunoSEQ multiplex PCR, and TCRdb kept only the in-frame ones, dropping some. The sample lists 60,000 or so clones, 70% to 90% occurring once. Sequencing used peripheral blood. Every receptor here comes from a man in his 60s with acute or convalescent COVID-19.

This clone was recorded once. The chain employs TRBV4-3 and TRBJ2-7; the match to TRBD1 covers 7 bases. The germline V gene encodes CDR1 LGHNA and CDR2 YSLEER. J gave up 2 bases and V 4 bases, and 8 bases lay outside the gene matches. There are 15 residues in the CDR3. CDR3 sequence: CASSPGRDRAYEQYF. The CDR3 nucleotides read TGCGCCAGCAGCCCGGGTAGGGACAGAGCCTACGAGCAGTACTTC.

The chain joins TRBV10-3 to TRBJ1-1; D is uncertain. Between the trimmed V and J ends, which lost 2 bases and 5 bases, there was a span of 6 bases. From germline, CDR1 is ENHRY and CDR2 SYGVKD. This CDR3 has 12 amino acids. CDR3 in amino acids: CAISEVTTEAFF. The CDR3 nucleotides read TGTGCCATCAGTGAGGTAACAACTGAAGCTTTCTTT.

The chain joins TRBV5-4 to TRBJ2-5; 11 nucleotides match TRBD2. Germline V gives CDR1 SGHNT, CDR2 YYREEE (reference sequence). This CDR3 region has 15 residues. Losses at the gene ends were 0 bases for V and 2 bases for J; bases not matched to a gene: 0. CDR3 region: CASSLGLAGQETQYF. In DNA form, the CDR3 reads TGTGCCAGCAGCTTGGGACTAGCGGGGCAAGAGACCCAGTACTTC.

The J gene is TRBJ2-3, the V gene TRBV9, with 11 positions matching TRBD2. J was trimmed by 2 bases and V by 0 bases; bases with no gene match: 2. The CDR3 spans 16 residues. Germline V gives CDR1 SGDLS, CDR2 YYNGEE. As DNA, the CDR3 is TGTGCCAGCAGCGTAGCTAGCGGGGGGACCACAGATACGCAGTATTTT. Protein sequence: CASSVASGGTTDTQYF.

The V gene is TRBV21-1, the J gene TRBJ2-1; the table calls TRBD2, which could not be checked here. TRBV21-1 is marked as a pseudogene. The CDR3 sequence is 18 residues long. The CDR3 spells CASSKTGATSGGNNEQFF. CDR3 bases: TGTGCCAGCAGCAAAACCGGGGCAACTAGCGGGGGGAACAATGAGCAGTTCTTC.

DNA for the CDR3: TGTGCCAGCAGTGAATCAGGGGAGAATCAGCCCCAGCATTTT. It yields the protein CASSESGENQPQHF. This chain links TRBV6-1 with TRBJ1-5; TRBD1 is a possible D gene (6 bases). V shed 2 bases and J shed 4 bases, with 9 bases lying between them. The CDR3 has 14 residues. Looked up from germline, CDR1 is MNHNS and CDR2 is SASEGT.

The chain combines TRBV18 with TRBJ1-2, with D tentatively TRBD1 (5 bases). Germline assignment: CDR1 KGHSH and CDR2 LQKENI. V was cut by 3 bases and J by 4 bases, with 15 bases left in between. This CDR3 has 15 amino acids. The CDR3: CASSPGYRTLYGYTF. The CDR3 DNA reads as TGTGCCAGCTCACCCGGCTACAGGACCCTCTATGGCTACACCTTC.

The J gene is TRBJ1-3, the V gene TRBV5-1, with TRBD1 matching 8 bases. Germline loops: CDR1 SGHRS, CDR2 YFSETQ. The CDR3 is 16 residues long. V was pared by 4 bases and J by 0 bases, with 6 bases of the junction left unmatched. The CDR3 is CASSDGQGISGNTIYF. Here the CDR3 DNA reads TGCGCCAGCAGCGACGGACAGGGAATCTCTGGAAACACCATATATTTT.

The chain uses TRBV18 and TRBJ2-5; the match to TRBD1 covers 9 bases. The CDR3 spans 15 residues. V dropped 5 bases and J dropped 5; count of bases not matched to a gene: 9. Germline CDR1 reads KGHSH; CDR2 reads LQKENI. The CDR3 bases are TGTGCCAGCTCATCCCGGACAGGGGTTGAGGAGACCCAGTACTTC. This encodes CASSSRTGVEETQYF.

The J gene is TRBJ1-2, the V gene TRBV6-2 or TRBV6-3; D gene unclear. Trimming took 5 bases from V and 3 from J, leaving 7 bases between them. The CDR3 extends over 12 amino acids. Germline V gives CDR1 MNHEY, CDR2 SVGEGT. Here the CDR3 DNA reads TGTGCCAGCAGTCCCGGGTACTATGGCTACACCTTC. Amino acid sequence: CASSPGYYGYTF.

CDR3 nucleotides: TGCGCCAGCAGCTCCGGGACAGGGGTTGGTGAGCAGTTCTTC. Residues: CASSSGTGVGEQFF. The chain recombines TRBV5-1 with TRBJ2-1, with 10 nucleotides matching TRBD1. V gave up 3 bases and J gave up 9 bases; unmatched junction bases: 6. The CDR3 consists of 14 residues. Germline-derived CDR1 and CDR2 are SGHRS and YFSETQ. The whole variable domain, filled in from reference TRBV5-1 and TRBJ2-1, reads KAGVTQTPRYLIKTRGQQVTLSCSPISGHRSVSWYQQTPGQGLQFLFEYFSETQRNKGNFPGRFSGRQFSNSRSEMNVSTLELGDSALYLCASSSGTGVGEQFFGPGTRLTVL.

This rearrangement joins TRBV19 to TRBJ1-5; 7 bases are a match to TRBD1. The CDR3 has 13 residues. Germline CDR1 is LNHDA and CDR2 is SQIVND (reference sequence). Trimming removed 10 bases from V and 5 bases from J; junction bases left unmatched: 8. CDR3 DNA: TGTGCCACCAGCGACAGGGCGTATCAGCCCCAGCATTTT. Translating it yields CATSDRAYQPQHF.

This rearrangement joins TRBV7-2 to TRBJ2-5; 7 bases are shared with TRBD2. Germline V gene data show CDR1 as SGHTA and CDR2 as FQGNSA. V gave up 1 base and J gave up 1 base; unmatched junction bases: 3. This CDR3 is 15 amino acids long. DNA of the CDR3: TGTGCCAGCAGCTTAGTGCGGGGGATCCAAGAGACCCAGTACTTC. It encodes CASSLVRGIQETQYF.

The chain joins TRBV7-8 to TRBJ2-7, with TRBD2 identical over 10 bases. The CDR3 is 17 residues long. Trimming removed 1 base from V and 3 bases from J; junction bases left unmatched: 9. Germline CDR1 SGHVS, CDR2 FQNEAQ. CDR3 coding DNA: TGTGCCAGCAGCTTAGGGCTAGCGGGGGCTCCAGGCTACGAGCAGTACTTC. Protein sequence: CASSLGLAGAPGYEQYF.

V usage is TRBV5-4 and J usage is TRBJ2-5, with TRBD1 identical over 11 bases. The V gene end was trimmed by 0 bases and the J gene end by 4 bases; junction bases not matched to a gene: 5. Germline V CDR1 and CDR2: SGHNT, YYREEE (reference sequence). This CDR3 region has 16 residues. The CDR3 reads CASSLGVDRGRETQYF. In DNA, the CDR3 is TGTGCCAGCAGCTTGGGGGTGGACAGGGGGCGAGAGACCCAGTACTTC.

The chain joins TRBV7-8 to TRBJ2-5; 11 bases align to TRBD1. This CDR3 comprises 17 residues. The junction had 14 bases not matched to a gene; V was cut back by 5 bases and J by 6 bases. CDR1 and CDR2 (germline): SGHVS, FQNEAQ. CDR3 DNA sequence: TGTGCCAGCAGCGCTACCCGGTGGACAGGGGGCTTTCAGACCCAGTACTTC. Translating it yields CASSATRWTGGFQTQYF.

A single count supports this clone. This chain connects TRBV18 to TRBJ2-2, with 9 bases fitting TRBD1. The ends lost 2 bases at V and 0 bases at J; junction bases unmatched: 7. The CDR3 loop spans 18 amino acids. Looked up from germline, CDR1 is KGHSH and CDR2 is LQKENI. The CDR3 sequence is CASSPSLGQGSNTGELFF. CDR3 bases: TGTGCCAGCTCACCATCCCTGGGACAGGGCTCGAACACCGGGGAGCTGTTTTTT.

V and J are TRBV2 and TRBJ2-3, with D uncertain. Germline V lookup: CDR1 SNHLY, CDR2 FYNNEI. Trimming removed 8 bases from V and 4 bases from J, with 10 bases in between. The CDR3 spans 12 residues. CDR3 protein: CASRPPADTQYF. The DNA of the CDR3 is TGTGCCAGCCGCCCGCCGGCAGATACGCAGTATTTT.

J is TRBJ1-6 and V is TRBV5-1, with D perhaps matching TRBD1 (5 bases). Trimming stripped 7 bases from V and 10 bases from J, with 18 bases between. CDR1 and CDR2 (germline): SGHRS, YFSETQ. The CDR3 sequence is 14 residues long. The CDR3 DNA follows: TGCGCCAGCGGGGCCGGTACAAACCGATCACCCCTCCACTTT. It yields the protein CASGAGTNRSPLHF.

This clone was recorded a few times. The chain employs TRBV2 and TRBJ1-3; TRBD1 is a possible D gene (6 bases). Germline V lookup: CDR1 SNHLY, CDR2 FYNNEI. V lost 3 bases, J lost 0 bases, and 9 bases lay in between. The CDR3 runs to 15 residues. The CDR3 DNA is TGTGCCAGCAGTGAGAACAGGGCCTCTGGAAACACCATATATTTT. Amino acid sequence: CASSENRASGNTIYF. The full variable domain, in which reference TRBV2 and TRBJ1-3 provide the parts outside the CDR3, is EPEVTQTPSHQVTQMGQEVILRCVPISNHLYFYWYRQILGQKVEFLVSFYNNEISEKSEIFDDQFSVERPDGSNFTLKIRSTKLEDSAMYFCASSENRASGNTIYFGEGSWLTVV.

The chain recombines TRBV7-9 with TRBJ2-5; D possibly corresponds to TRBD2 (6 bases). Germline values: CDR1 SEHNR, CDR2 FQNEAQ (reference sequence). The V end was cut by 0 bases, the J end by 8 bases, with 16 bases between. The CDR3 length is 15 residues. This CDR3 reads CASSLAGGPRETQYF. CDR3 in DNA: TGTGCCAGCAGCTTAGCGGGGGGACCAAGAGAAACCCAGTACTTC.

J is TRBJ2-2 and V is TRBV24-1, with 16 nucleotides matching TRBD2. The CDR3 contains 18 residues. V lost 2 bases and J lost 8; bases outside the gene matches: 7. Germline V gives CDR1 KGHDR, CDR2 SFDVKD. CDR3 region: CATSDSSGTSGGAGELFF. Here the CDR3 DNA reads TGTGCCACCAGTGATTCGTCCGGGACTAGCGGGGGGGCAGGGGAGCTGTTTTTT.

The chain recombines TRBV5-4 with TRBJ2-2, with 8 bases identical to TRBD1. V was clipped by 4 bases and J by 2 bases; unmatched bases: 4. The CDR3 totals 15 residues. Germline-derived CDR1 and CDR2 are SGHNT and YYREEE (reference sequence). The CDR3 nucleotides read TGTGCCAGCAGCGTGGACAGGGTTAACACCGGGGAGCTGTTTTTT. This sequence encodes CASSVDRVNTGELFF.

The chain employs TRBV13 and TRBJ2-1, with TRBD2 as a possible D gene (7 bases). V dropped 0 bases and J dropped 0 bases, with 15 bases sitting between them. The CDR3 spans 18 residues. The germline gives CDR1 PRHDT, CDR2 FYEKMQ (reference sequence). The CDR3 protein is CASSLGLGGPSSYNEQFF. As DNA, the CDR3 is TGTGCCAGCAGCTTAGGCCTGGGGGGGCCGAGCTCCTACAATGAGCAGTTCTTC.

The chain carries TRBV18 and TRBJ1-5; D gene uncertain. Trimming took off 2 bases at V and 5 bases at J, with 10 bases between the two ends. Germline V CDR1 and CDR2: KGHSH, LQKENI. The CDR3 consists of 14 residues. CDR3 sequence reads: CASSPYGSDQPQHF. CDR3 bases: TGTGCCAGCTCACCATACGGGTCGGATCAGCCCCAGCATTTT.

J is TRBJ2-1 and V is TRBV6-2 or TRBV6-3; D might be TRBD1 (5 bases). This CDR3 comprises 16 residues. Trimming removed 4 bases from V and 9 bases from J, with 22 bases in between. Per germline, CDR1 MNHEY and CDR2 SVGEGT. CDR3 nucleotides: TGTGCCAGCAGTTCCCAGGGTCCCACAATAGGTAGTGAGCAGTTCTTC. The encoded protein is CASSSQGPTIGSEQFF.

This clone was observed a single time. The chain uses TRBV6-2 or TRBV6-3 and TRBJ1-6; a weak D match, TRBD1 (6 bases). The CDR3 extends over 15 amino acids. Trimming removed 2 bases at V and 7 bases at J, with 12 bases between. The germline V gene encodes CDR1 MNHEY and CDR2 SVGEGT. The CDR3 protein is CASSYNRAVNSPLHF. DNA of the CDR3: TGTGCCAGCAGTTACAACAGGGCCGTCAATTCACCCCTCCACTTT.

The J gene is TRBJ2-7, the V gene TRBV19; 9 bases match TRBD1. The J segment lost 4 bases and the V segment lost 4 bases, leaving 5 bases of the junction unmatched. Germline CDR1 and CDR2: LNHDA and SQIVND (reference sequence). This CDR3 region has 14 residues. The CDR3 is CASSTGTGMYEQYF. The CDR3 region has the DNA TGTGCCAGTAGTACCGGGACAGGGATGTACGAGCAGTACTTC.

V gene TRBV19 combines with J gene TRBJ2-7; 9 positions match TRBD1. CDR3 size: 16 residues. Per the germline V gene, CDR1 is LNHDA and CDR2 is SQIVND (reference sequence). The V gene end was trimmed by 2 bases and the J gene end by 4 bases; junction bases not matched to a gene: 9. Here the CDR3 DNA reads TGTGCCAGTAGTATAACCCGCCGGGACAGGGCGTACGAGCAGTACTTC. It codes for CASSITRRDRAYEQYF.

A single count supports this clone. This rearrangement joins TRBV19 to TRBJ2-7; 10 nucleotides agree with TRBD1. Germline CDR1 is LNHDA and CDR2 is SQIVND (reference sequence). CDR3 length: 16 residues. J was trimmed by 2 bases and V by 4 bases; bases with no gene match: 8. CDR3 coding DNA: TGTGCCAGTAGTAGGGACAGGGGAGAGCAGACCTACGAGCAGTACTTC. It codes for CASSRDRGEQTYEQYF.

The CDR3 is CASSVGGQPYGYTF. In nucleotides, the CDR3 is TGTGCCAGCAGCGTAGGGGGGCAGCCCTATGGCTACACCTTC. V gene TRBV9 combines with J gene TRBJ1-2; tentative D call: TRBD1 (6 bases). Trimming shortened V by 0 bases and J by 4 bases, and 10 bases separated the two germline ends. The CDR3 has 14 residues. Germline V lookup: CDR1 SGDLS, CDR2 YYNGEE.

The table lists this clone with a few counts. This chain joins TRBV10-1 and TRBJ1-5, with D unresolved. The CDR3 has 10 amino acids. From germline, CDR1 is WNHNN and CDR2 SYGVQD (reference sequence). V was trimmed by 8 bases and J by 9 bases, leaving 8 bases between them. The CDR3 spells CASGSVPQHF. The CDR3 nucleotides read TGCGCCAGCGGTTCAGTGCCCCAGCATTTT.